Sequencing of this TCR beta chain was carried out in a study of cytomegalovirus exposure and HLA in healthy donors. Overall study context: Inside one of the first data releases sat about 85 million unique TCRs taken from HLA-typed donors. Across some 400 genotyped donors, about 86% landed in the Caucasian-associated ancestry cluster.

Turning to this clone: Its cognate antigen is unknown.

Study-wide results and caveats: The study designated 150 or so TCR beta chains cytomegalovirus-associated.

13 Jbeta primers and 60 Vbeta primers were used for the PCR. In the authors' methods: An analysis performed later counted around 86 million unique TCR beta chains (approximately 10 million of them shared). The assay was immunoSEQ multiplex PCR, and TCRdb's table has in-frame clones only and misses some. V and J calls and clone size come straight from that table; D and trimming were deduced from the DNA. The repertoire holds 170,000 or so clones, with about four fifths as singletons. The clonotype comes from a male donor in good health and CMV-seronegative. Input material: PBMCs.

CDR3 bases: TGTGCCAGCAGCCGGGACAGCCAAAATTATGGCTACACCTTC. Amino acid sequence: CASSRDSQNYGYTF. The rearrangement links TRBV2 to TRBJ1-2; 7 positions agree with TRBD1. J was trimmed by 5 bases and V by 6 bases; bases with no gene match: 9. CDR3 length: 14 amino acids. The germline V gene has CDR1 SNHLY and CDR2 FYNNEI.